The present T cell receptor (beta chain) was sequenced within a study of control samples from healthy donors and cancer patients. Using immunoSEQ multiplex PCR, the repertoire was profiled, and TCRdb retains in-frame clones only, with some absent. There are approximately 70,000 clones in the sample; about nine tenths occur only once, and roughly a fifth lies in the top ten. Trimming took off 6 bases at V and 2 bases at J, with 13 bases between the two ends. CDR3 length: 14 residues. Germline V gives CDR1 SSHAT, CDR2 FNYEAQ (reference sequence). This TCR came from a man in his 60s with lung cancer. This chain links TRBV7-7 with TRBJ2-5, with a weak D call TRBD1 (6 bases). The sample taken for sequencing was PBMCs. As DNA, the CDR3 is TGTGCCAGCAGTCCTCAGGGGTGGCAAGAGACCCAGTACTTC. It encodes CASSPQGWQETQYF. The entire variable domain, with the rest obtained from reference TRBV7-7 and TRBJ2-5, is as follows: GAGVSQSPRYKVTKRGQDVTLRCDPISSHATLYWYQQALGQGPEFLTYFNYEAQPDKSGLPSDRFSAERPEGSISTLTIQRTEQRDSAMYRCASSPQGWQETQYFGPGTRLLVL.